This T cell receptor (beta chain) is from a study of shared clonotypes between healthy human individuals. In the study overall: The study enrolled two women and a few men aged 18 to 49. Overall study findings and caveats: Generally, estimated richness proved larger in naive subsets than it did in memory subsets. All-four-donor shared clonotypes had higher generation probabilities than non-shared clonotypes did.

Germline CDR1 SGHDT, CDR2 YYEEEE. There are 11 residues in the CDR3. Between the trimmed V and J ends, which lost 0 bases and 12 bases, there was a span of 6 bases. This clone was recorded only once. Antigen: not known. As defined, naive CD8 cells were CD45RO-negative and positively selected for CCR7, with terminally differentiated effector memory CD45RA+ cells excluded. Original processing notes: ImmunoSEQ sequences covered only the junction and lacked quality scores; filtering therefore differed. Only in-frame clones appear in the TCRdb table, and some are missing; sequencing was by immunoSEQ multiplex PCR. That table is the source of V, J and clone size, and D and trimming were worked out from the DNA. The data contain under 2,000,000 clones, about 94% of them seen just once; the ten biggest clones take up 0.9% to 1.5%.

Material for sequencing was naive CD8+ T cells sorted from blood. The chain recombines TRBV5-6 with TRBJ2-2, with D possibly called TRBD1 or TRBD2 (5 bases each). This TCR derives from a man between 18 and 29 years old in good health. The CDR3 region is CASSLGGQLFF. DNA for the CDR3: TGTGCCAGCAGCTTGGGGGGACAGCTGTTTTTT.